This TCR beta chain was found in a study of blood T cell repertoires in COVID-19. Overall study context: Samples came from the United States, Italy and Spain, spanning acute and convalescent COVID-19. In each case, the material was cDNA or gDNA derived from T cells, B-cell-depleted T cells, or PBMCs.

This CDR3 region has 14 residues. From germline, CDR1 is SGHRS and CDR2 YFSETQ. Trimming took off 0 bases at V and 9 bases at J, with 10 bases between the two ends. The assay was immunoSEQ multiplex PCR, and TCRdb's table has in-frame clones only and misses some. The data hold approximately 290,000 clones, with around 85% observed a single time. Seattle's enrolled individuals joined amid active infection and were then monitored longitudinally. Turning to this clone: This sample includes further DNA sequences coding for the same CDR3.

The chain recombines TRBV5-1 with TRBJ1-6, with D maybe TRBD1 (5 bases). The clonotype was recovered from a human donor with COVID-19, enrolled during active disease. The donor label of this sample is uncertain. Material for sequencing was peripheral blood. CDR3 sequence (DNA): TGCGCCAGCAGCTTGGGCCAGGGAGGTTCACCCCTCCACTTT. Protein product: CASSLGQGGSPLHF. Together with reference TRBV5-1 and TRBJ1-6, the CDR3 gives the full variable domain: KAGVTQTPRYLIKTRGQQVTLSCSPISGHRSVSWYQQTPGQGLQFLFEYFSETQRNKGNFPGRFSGRQFSNSRSEMNVSTLELGDSALYLCASSLGQGGSPLHFGNGTRLTVT.